This TCR beta chain originates from a study of T cells in localized non-small cell lung cancer. Study conclusions and caveats: Adjacent lung exhibited a median of about 57 among the 100 most abundant tumor clones. Higher T cell density in the blood was associated with longer overall survival, whereas higher adjacent-lung clonality associated with shorter survival.

Comment on this clone: No antigen is known for it.

The repertoire was sequenced with immunoSEQ multiplex PCR; TCRdb's copy has only in-frame clones and lacks some. The table lists approximately 35,000 clones, about nine tenths of them singletons. Looked up from germline, CDR1 is SEHNR and CDR2 is FQNEAQ (reference sequence). This CDR3 comprises 12 residues. The V and J ends lost 5 bases and 8 bases respectively, with 12 bases between them. This specimen consisted of peripheral blood, obtained before any cancer treatment. J is TRBJ1-2 and V is TRBV7-9, with D possibly matching TRBD1 (5 bases). The clonotype comes from a man aged 35-75 years with stage I lung adenocarcinoma. The CDR3 loop is CASSVDTGGYTF. DNA for the CDR3: TGTGCCAGCAGCGTAGATACAGGAGGCTACACCTTC.